A single sample is the source of the 28 T cell receptor beta chains below, sequenced in a study of blood T cell repertoires in COVID-19. Clones were sequenced by immunoSEQ multiplex PCR, and TCRdb holds only the in-frame ones, with some missing. The data show around 320,000 clones, about 85% seen once. Source material: peripheral blood. The receptors originated from a man aged 18 to 29 with active or convalescent COVID-19.

In DNA form, the CDR3 reads TGCGCCAGCAGTCACGCGCCGGGACAGGGGTACGAGCAGTACTTC. Translated, it gives CASSHAPGQGYEQYF. The chain recombines TRBV23-1 with TRBJ2-7, with TRBD1 matching over 10 bases. TRBV23-1 is filed as an ORF, its function uncertain. The CDR3 has 15 residues. Losses at the gene ends were 3 bases for V and 4 bases for J; bases not matched to a gene: 6.

The CDR3 loop is CASSIDAGTANEKLFF. CDR3 DNA: TGTGCCAGTAGTATTGATGCCGGGACAGCGAATGAAAAACTGTTTTTT. V usage is TRBV19 and J usage is TRBJ1-4; 7 bases fit TRBD1. The V segment lost 3 bases and the J segment 5 bases; nucleotides outside the gene matches: 9. The CDR3 runs to 16 residues. Germline V gives CDR1 LNHDA, CDR2 SQIVND (reference sequence).

Written as DNA, the CDR3 is TGTGCCAGCAGCTTAGTCGGCGGCAGAGGGAGCTATGGCTACACCTTC. Translating it yields CASSLVGGRGSYGYTF. The rearrangement joins TRBV11-2 to TRBJ1-2; D is uncertain. The CDR3 has 16 residues. V lost 1 base and J 4 bases, leaving 16 bases between the germline ends. CDR1 is SGHAT, CDR2 FQNNGV, per germline.

J is TRBJ1-5 and V is TRBV3-1 (or the pseudogene TRBV3-2); D gene unclear. This CDR3 region has 13 residues. The germline gives CDR1 LGHDT, CDR2 YNNKEL (reference sequence). V dropped 4 bases and J dropped 8 bases, with 12 bases sitting between them. This chain's CDR3 is CASSRLMTEPQHF. The CDR3 DNA reads as TGTGCCAGCAGCCGTCTAATGACTGAGCCCCAGCATTTT.

The CDR3 reads CATSDLPGLNHNEQFF. The CDR3 DNA reads as TGTGCCACCAGTGATTTGCCTGGACTGAACCACAATGAGCAGTTCTTC. The chain has TRBV24-1 and TRBJ2-1; tentatively, D is TRBD2 (5 bases). The CDR3 totals 16 residues. In germline, CDR1 is KGHDR, CDR2 SFDVKD. V lost 0 bases and J 5 bases, leaving 13 bases between the germline ends.

This clone occurred once. The chain recombines TRBV27 with TRBJ2-1; D remains unclear. This CDR3 region has 14 residues. With 4 bases removed from V and 4 bases from J, the gap between germline ends came to 11 bases. Germline lookup yields CDR1 MNHEY and CDR2 SMNVEV (reference sequence). CDR3 in amino acids: CASSSENQYNEQFF. The CDR3 DNA follows: TGTGCCAGCAGTTCCGAGAATCAATACAATGAGCAGTTCTTC.

The chain carries TRBV7-6 and TRBJ2-7, with 10 bases matching TRBD2. The V segment lost 0 bases and the J segment 3 bases; nucleotides outside the gene matches: 14. CDR1 and CDR2 (germline): SGHVS, FNYEAQ. The CDR3 is 19 residues long. CDR3 bases: TGTGCCAGCAGCTTAGCTGATAGCGGGGGGCCGCGGCCCCTCTACGAGCAGTACTTC. Protein product: CASSLADSGGPRPLYEQYF.

V usage is TRBV28 and J usage is TRBJ2-3; 9 nucleotides agree with TRBD1. Germline CDR1 and CDR2: MDHEN and SYDVKM. The CDR3 runs to 18 residues. Unmatched junction bases numbered 19, after V lost 6 bases and J lost 6 bases. CDR3 DNA: TGTGCCAGCAGCCCCGGACAGGGGAAGTTCTGGTTAGGGGATACGCAGTATTTT. The encoded protein is CASSPGQGKFWLGDTQYF.

The chain has TRBV6-2 or TRBV6-3 and TRBJ1-6; no firm D call. The germline CDR1 and CDR2 sequences are MNHEY and SVGEGT. The CDR3 consists of 13 residues. Between the trimmed V and J ends, which lost 4 bases and 13 bases, there was a span of 14 bases. This CDR3 reads CASSSLPRAPLHF. The CDR3, as DNA: TGTGCCAGCAGTTCTCTTCCGAGGGCGCCCCTCCACTTT.

The chain links TRBV27 to TRBJ1-1, with D tentatively TRBD1 (6 bases). CDR3 length: 15 amino acids. V lost 0 bases to trimming and J lost 6 bases, with 14 bases between them. Germline assignment: CDR1 MNHEY and CDR2 SMNVEV (reference sequence). The CDR3 region has the DNA TGTGCCAGCAGTTTATCACAGGGTAGGTGGCCTGAAGCTTTCTTT. Translation: CASSLSQGRWPEAFF.

The chain combines TRBV6-5 with TRBJ2-5; weak D call: TRBD1 (6 bases). Trimming pared 7 bases from V and 1 base from J, leaving 10 bases between. Germline-derived CDR1 and CDR2 are MNHEY and SVGAGI. The CDR3 has 13 residues. CDR3 loop: CASKDSAQETQYF. CDR3 DNA sequence: TGTGCCAGCAAGGACAGCGCCCAAGAGACCCAGTACTTC.

This chain joins TRBV6-2 or TRBV6-3 and TRBJ2-7, with D perhaps TRBD2 (6 bases). Per the germline V gene, CDR1 is MNHEY and CDR2 is SVGEGT. Trimming took 6 bases from V and 3 from J, leaving 9 bases between them. There are 12 residues in the CDR3. This CDR3 is CASSLGSYEQYF. CDR3 nucleotide sequence: TGTGCCAGCAGCCTCGGGAGCTACGAGCAGTACTTC.

The CDR3 sequence: CASSFTPRTGTYGYTF. The DNA for the CDR3 is TGCGCCAGCAGCTTCACACCGAGAACAGGGACCTATGGCTACACCTTC. The V call is TRBV5-1, the J call TRBJ1-2, with D possibly being TRBD1 (6 bases). Trimming cost V 2 bases and J 4 bases, with 18 bases left between them. Looked up from germline, CDR1 is SGHRS and CDR2 is YFSETQ. The CDR3 runs 16 residues.

A few counts support this clone. This chain connects TRBV9 to TRBJ1-4, with 7 bases aligning to TRBD1. CDR1 and CDR2 (germline): SGDLS, YYNGEE. Losses at the gene ends were 0 bases for V and 4 bases for J; bases not matched to a gene: 3. This CDR3 contains 15 residues. CDR3 sequence reads: CASSVGGTDNEKLFF. For the CDR3, the DNA is TGTGCCAGCAGCGTAGGAGGGACAGATAATGAAAAACTGTTTTTT.

V and J are TRBV15 and TRBJ1-2, with 8 positions matching TRBD1. V was clipped by 0 bases and J by 2 bases; unmatched bases: 17. Germline assignment: CDR1 LNHNV and CDR2 YYDKDF (reference sequence). This CDR3 is built from 20 residues. The CDR3 DNA sequence: TGTGCCACCAGCAGAGATTATTCCCTGACAGGGGCGAGATCAAACTATGGCTACACCTTC. Amino acid sequence: CATSRDYSLTGARSNYGYTF. Supplemented by reference TRBV15 and TRBJ1-2, the full variable domain reads DAMVIQNPRYQVTQFGKPVTLSCSQTLNHNVMYWYQQKSSQAPKLLFHYYDKDFNNEADTPDNFQSRRPNTSFCFLDIRSPGLGDTAMYLCATSRDYSLTGARSNYGYTFGSGTRLTVV.

This clone was seen a few times. The genes are TRBV5-6 and TRBJ2-7; the D gene is possibly TRBD1 (6 bases). This CDR3 region has 14 residues. Germline V CDR1 and CDR2: SGHDT, YYEEEE. Between the trimmed V and J ends, which lost 3 bases and 1 base, there was a span of 11 bases. Written as DNA, the CDR3 is TGTGCCAGCAGCTCGTATCAGGGGTCCTACGAGCAGTACTTC. Protein: CASSSYQGSYEQYF.

The J gene is TRBJ1-4, the V gene TRBV7-9; TRBD1 aligns across 8 bases. Germline V gene data show CDR1 as SEHNR and CDR2 as FQNEAQ (reference sequence). Germline trimming cut 3 bases from V and 2 bases from J; bases unmatched to any gene: 5. The CDR3 sequence is 16 residues long. The CDR3, as DNA: TGTGCCAGCAGCTTCCAGGGGGCTGGGACTAATGAAAAACTGTTTTTT. Residues: CASSFQGAGTNEKLFF.

The chain employs TRBV12-3 or TRBV12-4 and TRBJ2-4, with D unresolved. The CDR3 has 11 residues. V was clipped by 1 base and J by 15 bases, with 10 bases between them. CDR3 nucleotides: TGTGCCAGCAGTTTAGGGCACGAGCGGTACTTC. It yields the protein CASSLGHERYF.

The rearrangement uses TRBV2 and TRBJ1-5; no clear D. This CDR3 has 13 amino acids. The V end was cut by 8 bases, the J end by 2 bases, with 10 bases between. Germline-derived CDR1 and CDR2 are SNHLY and FYNNEI. The CDR3, as DNA: TGTGCCAGCGGCTCATCCCGCAATCAGCCCCAGCATTTT. Translation gives CASGSSRNQPQHF.

The chain uses TRBV28 and TRBJ2-2; 10 bases map to TRBD2. There are 17 residues in the CDR3. Germline assignment: CDR1 MDHEN and CDR2 SYDVKM. Trimming cost V 11 bases and J 6 bases; bases outside gene matches: 18. This chain's CDR3 is CAAKHGPTSGISGELFF. The CDR3 DNA is TGTGCCGCTAAACATGGGCCTACTAGCGGGATTTCCGGGGAGCTGTTTTTT.

The chain carries TRBV2 and TRBJ1-4; TRBD1 might be the D (5 bases). The CDR3 spans 14 residues. The ends were cut back, 9 bases at V and 8 bases at J, with 19 bases in the middle. CDR1 SNHLY and CDR2 FYNNEI come from the germline V gene. CDR3 protein: CASAISGVREKLFF. The CDR3 nucleotides read TGTGCCAGTGCCATTTCGGGGGTCCGGGAAAAACTGTTTTTT.

This rearrangement joins TRBV4-1 to TRBJ1-6; a possible D gene is TRBD1 (5 bases). V was pared by 2 bases and J by 7 bases, with 6 bases between. There are 13 residues in the CDR3. CDR1 MGHRA and CDR2 YSYEKL come from the germline V gene. CDR3 in amino acids: CASSQYRNSPLHF. CDR3 DNA: TGCGCCAGCAGCCAATACAGGAATTCACCCCTCCACTTT.

The chain uses TRBV19 and TRBJ1-1, with 7 bases lining up with TRBD1. The CDR3 is 15 residues long. The germline gives CDR1 LNHDA, CDR2 SQIVND (reference sequence). After removal of 5 bases from V and 5 bases from J, the junction contained 11 bases not matched to a gene. CDR3 region: CASSSTQQGWTEAFF. DNA for the CDR3: TGTGCCAGTAGTTCGACCCAACAGGGGTGGACTGAAGCTTTCTTT.

The chain uses TRBV23-1 and TRBJ2-6, with 7 bases identical to TRBD2. TRBV23-1 belongs to the ORF category, with a function that is uncertain. The CDR3 spans 18 residues. V lost 4 bases and J lost 4; bases outside the gene matches: 13. Here the CDR3 DNA reads TGCGCCAGCAGTCCCTTGACTAGCCCAACGTCGGGGGCCAACGTCCTGACTTTC. It specifies CASSPLTSPTSGANVLTF.

The chain employs TRBV5-1 and TRBJ2-3, with a possible D match to TRBD2 (7 bases). V shed 0 bases and J shed 8 bases, with 10 bases lying between them. The V gene's germline CDR1 is SGHRS and CDR2 YFSETQ. The CDR3 covers 13 residues. This CDR3 reads CASSLAGEGTQYF. The CDR3 nucleotides are TGCGCCAGCAGCTTGGCAGGGGAGGGTACGCAGTATTTT. Supplemented by reference TRBV5-1 and TRBJ2-3, the full variable domain reads KAGVTQTPRYLIKTRGQQVTLSCSPISGHRSVSWYQQTPGQGLQFLFEYFSETQRNKGNFPGRFSGRQFSNSRSEMNVSTLELGDSALYLCASSLAGEGTQYFGPGTRLTVL.

This chain joins TRBV29-1 and TRBJ1-4, with 9 bases matching TRBD1. The CDR3 is 15 amino acids. The junction had 14 bases not matched to a gene; V was cut back by 4 bases and J by 11 bases. The V gene's germline CDR1 is SQVTM and CDR2 ANQGSEA. DNA of the CDR3: TGCAGCGTTGTGCAGGACAGGGGCACCATGAGGAAACTGTTTTTT. This translates into CSVVQDRGTMRKLFF.

This clone was seen a handful of times. The chain employs TRBV28 and TRBJ2-7; D is perhaps TRBD2 (6 bases). Trimming removed 3 bases from V and 6 bases from J, with 12 bases in between. Germline V gene lookup returns CDR1 MDHEN and CDR2 SYDVKM. This CDR3 spans 13 amino acids. The CDR3 region is CASSFTSLSEQYF. CDR3 nucleotides: TGTGCCAGCAGTTTTACTAGCCTGAGCGAGCAGTACTTC.

V gene TRBV10-3 combines with J gene TRBJ2-3; TRBD2 aligns across 13 bases. V shed 6 bases and J 3 bases; nucleotides not matched to a gene: 3. Germline V gene data show CDR1 as ENHRY and CDR2 as SYGVKD. The CDR3 sequence is 15 residues long. CDR3 nucleotides: TGTGCCATCAGAACACTAGCGGGGGGGACAGATACGCAGTATTTT. Amino acids: CAIRTLAGGTDTQYF.